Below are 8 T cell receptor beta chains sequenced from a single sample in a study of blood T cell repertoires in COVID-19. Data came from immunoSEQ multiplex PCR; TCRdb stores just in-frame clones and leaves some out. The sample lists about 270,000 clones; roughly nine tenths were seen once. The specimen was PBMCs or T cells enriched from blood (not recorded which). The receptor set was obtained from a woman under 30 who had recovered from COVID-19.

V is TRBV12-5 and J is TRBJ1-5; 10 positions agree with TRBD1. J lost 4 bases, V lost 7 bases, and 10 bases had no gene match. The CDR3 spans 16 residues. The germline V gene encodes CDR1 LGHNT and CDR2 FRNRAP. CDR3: CASAPPGTGANQPQHF. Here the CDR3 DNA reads TGTGCTAGTGCGCCACCCGGGACAGGGGCGAATCAGCCCCAGCATTTT.

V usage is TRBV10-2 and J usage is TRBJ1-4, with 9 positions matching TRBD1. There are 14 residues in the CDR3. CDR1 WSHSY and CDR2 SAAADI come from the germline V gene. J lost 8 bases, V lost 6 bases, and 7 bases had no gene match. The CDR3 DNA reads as TGCGCCAGCAGGTCGACAGGGGGAGAAGAAAAACTGTTTTTT. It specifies CASRSTGGEEKLFF.

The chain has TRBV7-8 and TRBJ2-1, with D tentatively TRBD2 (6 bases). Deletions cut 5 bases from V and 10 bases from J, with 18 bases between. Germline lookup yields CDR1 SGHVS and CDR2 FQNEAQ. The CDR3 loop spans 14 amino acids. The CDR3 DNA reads TGTGCCAGCAGCCGAACCTCGGGGGTGGTGGAGCAGTTCTTC. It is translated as CASSRTSGVVEQFF.

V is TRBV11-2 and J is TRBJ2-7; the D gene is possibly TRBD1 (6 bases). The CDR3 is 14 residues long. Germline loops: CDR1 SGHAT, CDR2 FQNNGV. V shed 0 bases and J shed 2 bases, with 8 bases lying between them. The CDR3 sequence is CASSLEGHTYEQYF. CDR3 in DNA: TGTGCCAGCAGCTTAGAGGGACATACCTACGAGCAGTACTTC.

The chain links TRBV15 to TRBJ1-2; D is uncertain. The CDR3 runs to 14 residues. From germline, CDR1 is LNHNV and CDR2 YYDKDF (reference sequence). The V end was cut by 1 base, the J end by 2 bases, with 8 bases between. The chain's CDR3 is CATSRGNSNYGYTF. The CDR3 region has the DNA TGTGCCACCAGCAGAGGGAACAGCAACTATGGCTACACCTTC.

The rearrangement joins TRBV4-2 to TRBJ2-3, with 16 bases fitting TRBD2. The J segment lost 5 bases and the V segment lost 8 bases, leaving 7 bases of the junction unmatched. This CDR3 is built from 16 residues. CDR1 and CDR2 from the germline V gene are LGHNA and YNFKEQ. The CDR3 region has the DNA TGTGCCAGCGGGACTAGCGGGGGGGCCTGGGGAGATACGCAGTATTTT. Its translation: CASGTSGGAWGDTQYF.

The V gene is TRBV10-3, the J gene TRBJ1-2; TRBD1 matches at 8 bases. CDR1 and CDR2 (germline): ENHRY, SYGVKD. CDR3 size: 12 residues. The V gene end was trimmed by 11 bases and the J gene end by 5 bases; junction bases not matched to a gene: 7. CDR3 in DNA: TGTGCCTCCCAGGGGGCAGGTTATGGCTACACCTTC. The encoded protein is CASQGAGYGYTF.

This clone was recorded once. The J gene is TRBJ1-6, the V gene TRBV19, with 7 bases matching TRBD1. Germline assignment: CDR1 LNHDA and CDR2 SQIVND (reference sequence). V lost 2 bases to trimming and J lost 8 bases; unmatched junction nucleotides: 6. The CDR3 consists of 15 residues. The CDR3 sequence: CASSIPRGLDSPLHF. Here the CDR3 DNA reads TGTGCCAGTAGTATACCTAGGGGGCTGGATTCACCCCTCCACTTT.